These T cell receptor beta chains were read from a single sample in a study of blood T cell repertoires in COVID-19. Sequenced by immunoSEQ multiplex PCR; TCRdb stores in-frame clones only, minus some. Here the sample spans some 270,000 clones, 80% to 85% being singletons. The sequenced material came from peripheral blood. Every receptor here comes from a person aged 65 to 79 with COVID-19, enrolled during active disease. Each CDR3 is given with its conserved first and last residue. A D gene is named only where the DNA matches it firmly. Clone size is shown for a subset of rows, as once, few, many or a class of expanded clone.

TRBV5-1,few,TRBD1,TRBJ1-1,TGCGCCAGCAGGATCTCAAGCAACGACAGGGCTTTAGGGAACACTGAAGCTTTCTTT,CASRISSNDRALGNTEAFF
TRBV28,.,.,TRBJ2-7,TGTGCCAGCAGTCCGCCCGACAGGTTCCCCTACGAGCAGTACTTC,CASSPPDRFPYEQYF
TRBV7-2,.,TRBD2,TRBJ2-1,TGTGCCAGCAGCTTAGTAATAGCGGGGGCCCATGAGCAGTTCTTC,CASSLVIAGAHEQFF
TRBV12-5,.,TRBD1,TRBJ2-5,TGTGCTAGTGGTGATGGACAGGTCCGCGAGACCCAGTACTTC,CASGDGQVRETQYF
TRBV5-1,.,.,TRBJ2-7,TGCGCCAGCAGCTTGGAGGGGGGGCACTACGAGCAGTACTTC,CASSLEGGHYEQYF
TRBV7-2,.,.,TRBJ2-5,TGTGCCAGCAGCTCACACGAGACCCAGTACTTC,CASSSHETQYF
TRBV6-2/TRBV6-3,few,.,TRBJ1-5,TGTGCCAGCAGTTACGACGGGGGGGGAGGTGCGCCCCAGCATTTT,CASSYDGGGGAPQHF
TRBV4-2,.,TRBD2,TRBJ2-7,TGTGCCAGCAGCCAACTAGCGGGAGACTCCTACGAGCAGTACTTC,CASSQLAGDSYEQYF
TRBV5-4,once,.,TRBJ1-6,TGTGCCAGCAGCCCCGGGGTCTCCTATAATTCACCCCTCCACTTT,CASSPGVSYNSPLHF
TRBV30,.,TRBD2,TRBJ2-2,TGTGCCTGGGGACTAGCGTCCGCCCGAACCGGGGAGCTGTTTTTT,CAWGLASARTGELFF
TRBV20-1,.,.,TRBJ2-7,TGCAGTGCTACGTTAGCCTACGAGCAGTACTTC,CSATLAYEQYF
TRBV6-4,.,.,TRBJ1-1,TGTGCCAGCAGGACGGAGAACACGAACACTGAAGCTTTCTTT,CASRTENTNTEAFF
TRBV7-2,.,TRBD2,TRBJ2-1,TGTGCCAGCAGCCGGGGACTAGCGGGAGATGAGCAGTTCTTC,CASSRGLAGDEQFF
TRBV7-6,few,TRBD2,TRBJ2-3,TGTGCCAGCAGCTTAGTCCCGCGGGGGACCTACCTTGGGGGCACAGATACGCAGTATTTT,CASSLVPRGTYLGGTDTQYF
TRBV7-9,once,TRBD1,TRBJ1-1,TGTGCCAGCAGCTCGGCAGGGGGCGCGGGCACTGAAGCTTTCTTT,CASSSAGGAGTEAFF
TRBV3-1/TRBV3-2,.,TRBD2,TRBJ2-3,TGTGCCAGCAGCTCCCTGGGACTAGCGGGGACAGATACGCAGTATTTT,CASSSLGLAGTDTQYF
TRBV7-9,.,.,TRBJ1-4,TGTGCCAGCAGCTCCCGCGGGGGAGGCGAAAAACTGTTTTTT,CASSSRGGGEKLFF
TRBV27,once,TRBD1,TRBJ2-7,TGTGCCAGCAGTTTATCTCCGGGACAGAACTCCTACGAGCAGTACTTC,CASSLSPGQNSYEQYF
TRBV5-1,.,.,TRBJ1-6,TGCGCCAGCACTCTACAGTCTCCGTTCGGGGAGCCCCTCCACTTT,CASTLQSPFGEPLHF
TRBV5-5,.,TRBD1,TRBJ1-3,TGTGCCAGCAGCAAACTTACCCGGGACAGGGTTGTGGGAAACACCATATATTTT,CASSKLTRDRVVGNTIYF
TRBV15,.,.,TRBJ1-5,TGTGCCACCAGCCTGACAGCGCAGGATCAGCCCCAGCATTTT,CATSLTAQDQPQHF
TRBV11-3,.,.,TRBJ2-1,TGTGCCAGCAGCCCCGCCAGGGGGAAGCGGGAGTATAACAATGAGCAGTTCTTC,CASSPARGKREYNNEQFF